Sequencing of this TCR beta chain was carried out in a study of blood T cell repertoires in COVID-19. Study as a whole: PBMCs, B-cell-depleted T cells, or T cells provided the cDNA or gDNA that made up the material.

Germline CDR1 reads SGDLS; CDR2 reads YYNGEE. The CDR3 is 15 amino acids. Trimming removed 0 bases at V and 3 bases at J, with 9 bases between. Assay used: immunoSEQ multiplex PCR; TCRdb lists only in-frame clones, some missing. The sample shows approximately 190,000 clones, approximately 84% of them seen only once. The chain employs TRBV9 and TRBJ1-4, with D possibly being TRBD1 (6 bases). The sample taken for sequencing was peripheral blood. The receptor was derived from a man older than 75 with acute or convalescent COVID-19. CDR3 in amino acids: CASSVEGTSNEKLFF. The DNA of the CDR3 is TGTGCCAGCAGCGTAGAGGGGACATCTAATGAAAAACTGTTTTTT.